Shown below are 24 T cell receptor beta chains from a single sample sequenced in a study of cytomegalovirus exposure and HLA in healthy donors. PCR amplification relied on 60 Vbeta primers (plus 13 Jbeta primers). Here immunoSEQ multiplex PCR was the method, and the copy in TCRdb shows in-frame clones only, minus some. The sample has more than 130,000 clones; roughly 75% are singletons. Sequenced input: PBMCs. These receptors all stem from a man aged 35-49 years in good health and CMV-seropositive.

The chain links TRBV10-1 to TRBJ1-3, with a tentative D call TRBD1 (6 bases). Germline V gene data show CDR1 as WNHNN and CDR2 as SYGVQD (reference sequence). The V end was cut by 0 bases, the J end by 4 bases, with 10 bases between. The CDR3 covers 15 residues. Here the CDR3 reads CASSESPGVGNTIYF. The CDR3 nucleotides are TGCGCCAGCAGTGAGTCGCCAGGGGTGGGAAACACCATATATTTT.

This chain uses TRBV5-1 with TRBJ1-1; no clear D gene. The CDR3 has 15 residues. Trimming removed 4 bases at V and 2 bases at J, with 15 bases between. Germline CDR1 SGHRS, CDR2 YFSETQ. The CDR3 DNA reads as TGCGCCAGCAGCCCGATTGCGGGCACCAACACTGAAGCTTTCTTT. It translates to CASSPIAGTNTEAFF.

The chain links TRBV19 to TRBJ2-5; TRBD2 matches at 14 bases. V gave up 5 bases and J gave up 3 bases; unmatched junction bases: 5. Germline CDR1 LNHDA, CDR2 SQIVND (reference sequence). CDR3 length: 16 residues. CDR3 in DNA: TGTGCCAGTAGTGCACCGGGACTAGCGGGAGAAGAGACCCAGTACTTC. It is translated as CASSAPGLAGEETQYF.

The V and J genes are TRBV6-6 and TRBJ1-2; no firm D call. Germline CDR1 reads MNHNY; CDR2 reads SVGAGI (reference sequence). V was pared by 4 bases and J by 4 bases, with 16 bases between. The CDR3 sequence is 15 residues long. This CDR3 is CASSSSLGSFYGYTF. CDR3 sequence (DNA): TGTGCCAGCAGTTCCTCCCTGGGCAGCTTCTATGGCTACACCTTC.

The chain couples TRBV18 to TRBJ2-3; 12 bases fit TRBD2. V dropped 0 bases and J dropped 8; count of bases not matched to a gene: 9. Germline V gives CDR1 KGHSH, CDR2 LQKENI. The CDR3 consists of 17 residues. CDR3 DNA sequence: TGTGCCAGCTCACCACCGAATGTCCTAGCGGGGGGGCGTACGCAGTATTTT. It translates to CASSPPNVLAGGRTQYF.

This clone was counted between two and nine times. V usage is TRBV9 and J usage is TRBJ2-1; a weak D match, TRBD2 (6 bases). Germline values: CDR1 SGDLS, CDR2 YYNGEE. The CDR3 extends over 16 amino acids. The ends were cut back, 3 bases at V and 1 base at J, with 14 bases in the middle. CDR3 sequence (DNA): TGTGCCAGCAGCGCCAGACTCAGCGGGTCCTACAATGAGCAGTTCTTC. This encodes CASSARLSGSYNEQFF.

V gene TRBV7-6 combines with J gene TRBJ1-4, with D possibly TRBD1 on 5 matching bases. Germline-derived CDR1 and CDR2 are SGHVS and FNYEAQ. This CDR3 is 15 amino acids long. Trimming took off 1 base at V and 6 bases at J, with 12 bases between the two ends. This chain's CDR3 is CASSLDGGVDEKLFF. CDR3 coding DNA: TGTGCCAGCAGCTTAGACGGGGGGGTCGATGAAAAACTGTTTTTT.

This sequence joins TRBV7-6 and TRBJ1-6; maybe TRBD1 (5 bases). V lost 1 base, J lost 5 bases, and 9 bases lay in between. This CDR3 is built from 15 residues. Germline V gene data show CDR1 as SGHVS and CDR2 as FNYEAQ. CDR3 region: CASSLVPGNNSPLHF. DNA for the CDR3: TGTGCCAGCAGCTTAGTCCCAGGGAATAATTCACCCCTCCACTTT.

This chain uses TRBV6-5 with TRBJ1-4; possible D gene TRBD1, 6 bases. Looked up from germline, CDR1 is MNHEY and CDR2 is SVGAGI. The germline V and J ends were trimmed by 6 bases and 4 bases, with 12 bases remaining between them. This CDR3 has 14 residues. Here the CDR3 DNA reads TGTGCCAGCAGGCCGACAGGCCTTAATGAAAAACTGTTTTTT. It translates to CASRPTGLNEKLFF.

This chain joins TRBV28 and TRBJ1-4; 9 bases align to TRBD1. CDR3 length: 15 amino acids. Per germline, CDR1 MDHEN and CDR2 SYDVKM. J was trimmed by 4 bases and V by 4 bases; bases with no gene match: 4. CDR3 coding DNA: TGTGCCAGCAGTTCACAGGGGGCTTTTAATGAAAAACTGTTTTTT. This sequence encodes CASSSQGAFNEKLFF.

This chain links TRBV29-1 with TRBJ2-7; 8 nucleotides align to TRBD1. This CDR3 has 14 residues. The junction had 10 bases not matched to a gene; V was cut back by 4 bases and J by 5 bases. Germline loops: CDR1 SQVTM, CDR2 ANQGSEA. This chain's CDR3 is CSVALPDRAHEQYF. In nucleotides, the CDR3 is TGCAGCGTTGCACTGCCGGACAGGGCCCACGAGCAGTACTTC.

The gene calls are TRBV5-1 and TRBJ2-1; D perhaps matches TRBD1 (6 bases). The V and J ends lost 4 bases and 8 bases respectively, with 19 bases between them. The germline gives CDR1 SGHRS, CDR2 YFSETQ. This CDR3 spans 15 amino acids. CDR3 residues: CASSPGGSLAHEQFF. The CDR3 nucleotides are TGCGCCAGCAGCCCTGGGGGCAGCCTGGCCCATGAGCAGTTCTTC.

The chain combines TRBV4-1 with TRBJ2-3; 10 nucleotides align to TRBD2. The CDR3 runs 16 residues. Germline CDR1 is MGHRA and CDR2 is YSYEKL. The V segment lost 3 bases and the J segment 0 bases; nucleotides outside the gene matches: 3. CDR3 in DNA: TGCGCCAGCAGCCATGAACTAGCGGGAAGCACAGATACGCAGTATTTT. Its protein is CASSHELAGSTDTQYF.

V and J are TRBV10-3 and TRBJ2-1; D is possibly TRBD1 (6 bases). CDR3 length: 12 amino acids. Germline V gene sequence: CDR1 ENHRY, CDR2 SYGVKD. Trimming removed 3 bases from V and 8 bases from J, with 8 bases in between. CDR3 coding DNA: TGTGCCATCAGTGATGGGGGCCATGAGCAGTTCTTC. It translates to CAISDGGHEQFF.

This clone was seen just once. CDR3 sequence: CSAVEGTGRGYTF. As DNA, the CDR3 is TGCAGCGCCGTTGAAGGGACAGGACGTGGCTACACCTTC. The V and J genes are TRBV29-1 and TRBJ1-2; 8 nucleotides agree with TRBD1. CDR1 SQVTM and CDR2 ANQGSEA come from the germline V gene. V was pared by 7 bases and J by 7 bases, with 11 bases of the junction left unmatched. CDR3 length: 13 amino acids.

This rearrangement joins TRBV21-1 to TRBJ2-7; the tabulated D call, TRBD1, remains unverified against the DNA. TRBV21-1 is tagged as a pseudogene. CDR3 size: 16 residues. This CDR3 reads CASSKGEGQGFYEQYF. The CDR3 DNA is TGTGCCAGCAGCAAAGGGGAGGGACAGGGATTCTACGAGCAGTACTTC.

The chain couples TRBV6-5 to TRBJ1-5, with 7 bases fitting TRBD1. V trimming: 5 bases; J trimming: 5 bases; junction bases outside the gene matches: 6. The CDR3 totals 14 residues. Germline CDR1 MNHEY, CDR2 SVGAGI. CDR3 sequence (DNA): TGTGCCAGCAGTGCGTGGGACAGCTATCAGCCCCAGCATTTT. The encoded protein is CASSAWDSYQPQHF.

A few counts support this clone. This rearrangement joins TRBV9 to TRBJ2-2, with 8 bases that match TRBD2. The germline V gene encodes CDR1 SGDLS and CDR2 YYNGEE. The CDR3 is made up of 15 amino acids. Trimming took 4 bases from V and 4 from J; bases not matched to a gene: 6. CDR3: CASSLDGGATGELFF. CDR3 coding DNA: TGTGCCAGCAGCCTCGACGGGGGGGCCACCGGGGAGCTGTTTTTT.

This sequence joins TRBV2 and TRBJ2-1; the D is unclear. Per the germline V gene, CDR1 is SNHLY and CDR2 is FYNNEI. Trimming removed 6 bases at V and 2 bases at J, with 11 bases between. This CDR3 is 14 amino acids long. In nucleotides, the CDR3 is TGTGCCAGCAGGACTCCTAAAGCCTACAATGAGCAGTTCTTC. It yields the protein CASRTPKAYNEQFF.

The chain links TRBV5-1 to TRBJ1-1, with D unresolved. There are 15 residues in the CDR3. The V gene's germline CDR1 is SGHRS and CDR2 YFSETQ. Trimming took 0 bases from V and 0 from J, leaving 9 bases between them. The CDR3 sequence is CASSLGGTMNTEAFF. The CDR3 region has the DNA TGCGCCAGCAGCTTGGGAGGAACGATGAACACTGAAGCTTTCTTT.

The rearrangement joins TRBV30 to TRBJ2-1, with a weak D call TRBD1 (6 bases). Germline CDR1 and CDR2: GTSNPN and SVGIG (reference sequence). Trimming took 2 bases from V and 3 from J, leaving 14 bases between them. This CDR3 has 15 amino acids. The CDR3 sequence is CAWSRTVSRYNEQFF. CDR3 DNA: TGTGCCTGGAGTCGGACAGTTTCCCGCTACAATGAGCAGTTCTTC.

The chain uses TRBV10-2 and TRBJ1-3; tentative D call: TRBD1 (5 bases). Germline lookup yields CDR1 WSHSY and CDR2 SAAADI. Trimming shortened V by 10 bases and J by 0 bases, and 13 bases separated the two germline ends. CDR3 size: 14 residues. The CDR3 DNA reads as TGCGCCACCCAGGGCTACAGCTCTGGAAACACCATATATTTT. It codes for CATQGYSSGNTIYF.

This chain joins TRBV18 and TRBJ2-3; no reliable D call. V lost 2 bases and J lost 2, with 5 bases in between. The V gene's germline CDR1 is KGHSH and CDR2 LQKENI. The length of the CDR3 is 13 residues. As DNA, the CDR3 is TGTGCCAGCTCACCAAGCTACACAGATACGCAGTATTTT. It is translated as CASSPSYTDTQYF.

The gene calls are TRBV19 and TRBJ2-7; tentatively, D is TRBD1 (6 bases). Germline V gene lookup returns CDR1 LNHDA and CDR2 SQIVND (reference sequence). V was trimmed by 2 bases and J by 2 bases, leaving 16 bases between them. The CDR3 has 16 amino acids. The CDR3 here is CASSIKARDIPYEQYF. CDR3 coding DNA: TGTGCCAGTAGTATAAAAGCTCGGGACATCCCCTACGAGCAGTACTTC.